This TCR beta chain is drawn from a study of T cell responses to AZD1222 COVID-19 vaccine. Findings and limits, study-wide: Among those given AZD1222, only six or seven were seropositive at baseline. Donors skewed white British and female; clonal diversity was possibly underestimated.

About this clone itself: Its antigen is unidentified.

Clones were read by immunoSEQ multiplex PCR, and TCRdb kept only the in-frame ones, dropping some. This sample has some 140,000 clones, with 92% found just once. Germline V CDR1 and CDR2: SGHNT, YENEEA. V was clipped by 3 bases and J by 3 bases, with 3 bases between them. This CDR3 has 12 residues. This clonotype originated in an adult in good health. The chain joins TRBV11-3 to TRBJ2-1; no clear D gene. The input for sequencing was peripheral blood, taken on day 0 of AZD1222 vaccination. The chain's CDR3 is CASSLHYNEQFF. In DNA, the CDR3 is TGTGCCAGCAGCTTGCACTACAATGAGCAGTTCTTC.